The 20 T cell receptor beta chains given below trace back to one sample, sequenced in a study of blood T cells in healthy people across ages. A J-beta primer mix and a sample-barcoded 5' primer were used in a second PCR of roughly 7 to 12 cycles. In TCRdb, the 5' RACE reads were re-called with MiXCR into one record per CDR3 protein. The data show under 700,000 distinct CDR3 sequences, under 30% seen once. This sample also belongs to another study, concerning T cells of mothers and their children.

Sequenced input: blood. All receptors come from a boy aged 10-17 years in good health.

This rearrangement joins TRBV29-1 to TRBJ2-7, with D maybe TRBD2 (6 bases). Trimming removed 4 bases from V and 0 bases from J, with 7 bases in between. The CDR3 sequence is 12 residues long. Germline lookup yields CDR1 SQVTM and CDR2 ANQGSEA. The DNA for the CDR3 is TGCAGCGTTGTAGCGGTCTCCTACGAGCAGTACTTC. This translates into CSVVAVSYEQYF.

This clonotype was counted only a few times. The chain links TRBV18 to TRBJ2-7; 10 nucleotides match TRBD1. CDR3 size: 15 residues. Germline assignment: CDR1 KGHSH and CDR2 LQKENI. Trimming at V came to 3 bases and at J to 5 bases, leaving 7 bases not matched to a gene. As DNA, the CDR3 is TGTGCCAGCTCACCCGGGACAGGGGTGAGAGACGAGCAGTACTTC. It yields the protein CASSPGTGVRDEQYF.

The sample holds a few counts of this clonotype. The CDR3 region is CASSWTGGSYEQYF. CDR3 sequence (DNA): TGTGCCAGCAGCTGGACAGGGGGCTCTTACGAGCAGTACTTC. The rearrangement joins TRBV7-2 to TRBJ2-7, with TRBD1 matching 11 bases. This CDR3 spans 14 amino acids. V shed 4 bases and J 4 bases; nucleotides not matched to a gene: 3. Germline CDR1 and CDR2: SGHTA and FQGNSA.

This clonotype has more than one count but fewer than ten. The chain joins TRBV6-1 to TRBJ1-5; no clear D. From germline, CDR1 is MNHNS and CDR2 SASEGT. The ends were cut back, 8 bases at V and 5 bases at J, with 22 bases in the middle. The CDR3 runs 16 residues. CDR3: CASVLHRVPSDQPQHF. The DNA of the CDR3 is TGTGCCAGCGTCCTACACCGGGTCCCTTCCGATCAGCCCCAGCATTTT.

This clonotype came up a few times. The V gene is TRBV4-2, the J gene TRBJ2-1; D possibly corresponds to TRBD2 (5 bases). The CDR3 sequence is 15 residues long. CDR1 and CDR2 (germline): LGHNA, YNFKEQ. V was trimmed by 0 bases and J by 3 bases, leaving 9 bases between them. CDR3 in DNA: TGTGCCAGCAGCCAAGATCCGGGGATCTACAATGAGCAGTTCTTC. Residues: CASSQDPGIYNEQFF.

Regarding this clonotype: Here the CDR3 omits its conserved ending phenylalanine or tryptophan, so a read error is the likely source. The chain recombines TRBV28 with TRBJ2-1, with D perhaps given as TRBD1 or TRBD2 (5 bases each). Germline V CDR1 and CDR2: MDHEN, SYDVKM. The CDR3 extends over 11 amino acids. V was pared by 5 bases and J by 8 bases, with 7 bases between. CDR3 bases: TGTGCCAGCAGTCAGGGACATGAGCAGTTCCTC. This gives the protein CASSQGHEQFL.

This clonotype has only one observation. The V call is TRBV27, the J call TRBJ2-5; 8 positions agree with TRBD1. The CDR3 has 16 residues. CDR1 and CDR2 from the germline V gene are MNHEY and SMNVEV (reference sequence). After removal of 3 bases from V and 5 bases from J, the junction contained 11 bases not matched to a gene. The CDR3 nucleotides read TGTGCCAGCAGTTTTGTGGGACAGGAGGCGTCTGAGACCCAGTACTTC. Translating it yields CASSFVGQEASETQYF.

This clonotype turned up a few times. The gene calls are TRBV28 and TRBJ1-1; a weak D match, TRBD1 (6 bases). CDR1 is MDHEN and CDR2 is SYDVKM in the germline V gene. V lost 1 base and J 1 base, leaving 10 bases between the germline ends. This CDR3 contains 15 residues. The CDR3, as DNA: TGTGCCAGCAGTTTATTCAACAGGGCGAACACTGAAGCTTTCTTT. The encoded protein is CASSLFNRANTEAFF.

The chain recombines TRBV20-1 with TRBJ1-1, with D unresolved. Germline CDR1 reads DFQATT; CDR2 reads SNEGSKA (reference sequence). Deletions cut 0 bases from V and 1 base from J, with 3 bases between. The CDR3 is made up of 12 amino acids. CDR3 sequence: CSARDWNTEAFF. CDR3 DNA sequence: TGCAGTGCTAGAGATTGGAACACTGAAGCTTTCTTT.

V usage is TRBV27 and J usage is TRBJ2-2, with 13 bases lining up with TRBD2. CDR3 length: 15 residues. Germline V CDR1 and CDR2: MNHEY, SMNVEV (reference sequence). V was pared by 8 bases and J by 7 bases, with 7 bases of the junction left unmatched. This chain's CDR3 is CASSSGTSGDGELFF. The CDR3, as DNA: TGTGCCAGCTCTTCCGGGACTAGCGGGGACGGGGAGCTGTTTTTT.

This clonotype was seen more than once but under ten times. This sequence joins TRBV20-1 and TRBJ1-4; 10 positions agree with TRBD1. The trim removed 6 bases at V and 7 bases at J, leaving 17 bases unmatched. The germline CDR1 and CDR2 sequences are DFQATT and SNEGSKA (reference sequence). This CDR3 has 17 amino acids. The CDR3 coding sequence is TGCAGTGCCACAGGACAGGGGGTTATCCTGGGGAGTGAAAAACTGTTTTTT. Translated, it gives CSATGQGVILGSEKLFF.

This clonotype was picked up a small number of times. This chain links TRBV5-1 with TRBJ2-3; 10 nucleotides agree with TRBD2. The CDR3 length is 17 residues. After removal of 1 base from V and 5 bases from J, the junction contained 10 bases not matched to a gene. CDR1 is SGHRS and CDR2 is YFSETQ in the germline V gene. DNA of the CDR3: TGCGCCAGCAGCTTGACCCTAACTAGCGGGGTGGGAGATACGCAGTATTTT. This translates into CASSLTLTSGVGDTQYF.

This chain uses TRBV4-3 with TRBJ1-4, with 8 bases aligning to TRBD1. With 3 bases clipped from V and 7 bases from J, the junction kept 4 bases outside the gene matches. The CDR3 extends over 14 amino acids. Germline values: CDR1 LGHNA, CDR2 YSLEER. The CDR3 DNA reads TGCGCCAGCAGCCACCGGGACAGGACTGAAAAACTGTTTTTT. It translates to CASSHRDRTEKLFF.

The V and J genes are TRBV6-6 and TRBJ1-1; D gene ambiguous. This CDR3 region has 13 residues. V was shortened by 7 bases and J by 4 bases, with 13 bases between the two germline ends. The germline V gene has CDR1 MNHNY and CDR2 SVGAGI (reference sequence). The CDR3 loop reads CASIDPGRTEAFF. The CDR3 coding sequence is TGTGCCAGCATCGACCCTGGTCGCACTGAAGCTTTCTTT.

Note on this clonotype: Compared with germline, one end of the junction differs, possibly owing to a read error. This chain links TRBV29-1 with TRBJ2-7; 15 positions agree with TRBD2. The CDR3 is 17 amino acids. Looked up from germline, CDR1 is SQVTM and CDR2 is ANQGSEA. The CDR3 loop is CSVASAGTSGGIYEQYF. The CDR3 DNA reads TGCAGCGTCGCCTCCGCCGGGACTAGCGGGGGGATCTACGAACAGTACTTC.

The rearrangement joins TRBV12-3 or TRBV12-4 to TRBJ2-7; 8 bases agree with TRBD2. CDR3 length: 15 residues. V shed 2 bases and J 9 bases; nucleotides not matched to a gene: 12. The CDR3 DNA follows: TGTGCCAGCAGTTTAAACGGACTAGCCGGGGGCGGGCAGTACTTC. Its translation is CASSLNGLAGGGQYF.

The chain joins TRBV27 to TRBJ2-5, with 9 bases fitting TRBD2. This CDR3 comprises 16 residues. V was clipped by 5 bases and J by 5 bases; unmatched bases: 12. Germline values: CDR1 MNHEY, CDR2 SMNVEV (reference sequence). CDR3 sequence (DNA): TGTGCCAGCAGTAAAGCCCGGACTAGCGCTGGGGAGACCCAGTACTTC. Translation gives CASSKARTSAGETQYF.

V usage is TRBV7-3 and J usage is TRBJ2-1, with 15 bases aligning to TRBD2. In germline, CDR1 is SGHTA, CDR2 FQGTGA. CDR3 length equals 20 residues. V dropped 5 bases and J dropped 0; count of bases not matched to a gene: 11. The CDR3 DNA reads as TGTGCCAGCAGCCTGTCGGGACTAGCGGGAGGCCTCAGCTCCTACAATGAGCAGTTCTTC. It translates to CASSLSGLAGGLSSYNEQFF.

This chain joins TRBV6-5 and TRBJ2-7; 9 bases are a match to TRBD1. Unmatched junction bases numbered 8, after V lost 2 bases and J lost 3 bases. Germline CDR1 MNHEY, CDR2 SVGAGI. The CDR3 is made up of 16 amino acids. The CDR3 region has the DNA TGTGCCAGCAGTTACCAACAGGACAGGGGTGGCTACGAGCAGTACTTC. This encodes CASSYQQDRGGYEQYF.

There are a few counts of this clonotype. V gene TRBV10-3 combines with J gene TRBJ2-5; D remains ambiguous. The J call may be wrong; the DNA end is better matched by TRBJ2-7. Germline-derived CDR1 and CDR2 are ENHRY and SYGVKD. The CDR3 is 15 amino acids. The chain's CDR3 is CAISESVANGYEQYF. The CDR3 DNA is TGTGCCATCAGTGAGTCGGTGGCGAACGGGTACGAGCAGTACTTC.